This TCR beta chain originates from a study of T-cell memory formation after mild COVID-19. This clonotype showed up just a few times. The antigen is not known. Study conclusions and caveats: Several responding clones turned up in pre-infection memory, indicating that cross-reactive memory may have taken part.

Each CDR3 protein is one row after TCRdb ran MiXCR on the 5' RACE reads. The sample carries roughly 250,000 distinct CDR3 sequences, approximately 15% recorded once. This CDR3 has 14 amino acids. Trimming stripped 8 bases from V and 3 bases from J, with 16 bases between. The germline gives CDR1 KGHSH, CDR2 LQKENI. What was sequenced was PBMCs or a T cell subset sorted from them (not recorded which). This clonotype was sampled from a young man who had mild COVID-19 (a few samples of this study predate the infection). Cell type and time point are not known. The rearrangement links TRBV18 to TRBJ1-1; a possible D gene is TRBD1 (5 bases). In nucleotides, the CDR3 is TGTGCCAGCACCCGGGACGGAGGGGACACTGAAGCTTTCTTT. This sequence encodes CASTRDGGDTEAFF.